The next 28 T cell receptor beta chains were all read from a single sample in a study of kidney transplant recipient with SARS-CoV-2 infection. TCRdb re-analysed the reads in MiXCR, keeping a single row per CDR3 protein. The table shows roughly 250,000 distinct CDR3 sequences, with 29% occurring only once. Sequences were derived from a blood sample, sampled at baseline and on approximately day 120 from a kidney transplant recipient. Every receptor here comes from a male patient aged 25-45 years who had COVID-19 and was a kidney transplant recipient. Part of the T cell pool may stem from the graft donor.

Many counts were recorded for this clonotype. The chain couples TRBV9 to TRBJ1-5; D may be TRBD1 (6 bases). The CDR3 is made up of 13 amino acids. Trimming shortened V by 3 bases and J by 11 bases, and 15 bases separated the two germline ends. Germline V gene data show CDR1 as SGDLS and CDR2 as YYNGEE. CDR3 coding DNA: TGTGCCAGCAGCGGCCAGGGGTCCGGGGCCCAGCATTTT. Protein product: CASSGQGSGAQHF.

Details on this clonotype: A much larger clone sits a single nucleotide away, making a read error possible. The rearrangement links TRBV7-6 to TRBJ1-2, with no clear D. With 5 bases removed from V and 6 bases from J, the gap between germline ends came to 25 bases. Per germline, CDR1 SGHVS and CDR2 FNYEAQ. CDR3 length: 17 amino acids. The CDR3 loop reads CASSVESESRKTHGYTF. The CDR3 DNA sequence: TGTGCCAGCAGCGTGGAGTCTGAATCTCGAAAGACCCATGGCTACACCTTC.

This clonotype was recorded at least ten times. V usage is TRBV6-6 and J usage is TRBJ1-5; no reliable D call. This CDR3 is 13 amino acids long. Germline V gene sequence: CDR1 MNHNY, CDR2 SVGAGI (reference sequence). V lost 9 bases, J lost 0 bases, and 9 bases lay in between. The CDR3, as DNA: TGTGCCAGTCGAGGATATAGCAATCAGCCCCAGCATTTT. It specifies CASRGYSNQPQHF.

The rearrangement links TRBV12-3 or TRBV12-4 to TRBJ2-1; D is ambiguous. The length of the CDR3 is 15 residues. The ends were cut back, 8 bases at V and 0 bases at J, with 14 bases in the middle. The CDR3 coding sequence is TGTGCCAGCTCTGGCGACTCCATCTCCTACAATGAGCAGTTCTTC. Translation gives CASSGDSISYNEQFF.

This clonotype occurred many times. The genes are TRBV11-3 and TRBJ1-2; D is unclear. The CDR3 totals 17 residues. V lost 5 bases and J lost 4, with 23 bases in between. CDR1 is SGHNT, CDR2 YENEEA, per germline. CDR3 nucleotide sequence: TGTGCCAGCAGCAAGGCTCACGATCTCGGAAAGACCTATGGCTACACCTTC. Translation gives CASSKAHDLGKTYGYTF.

For this clonotype: An end of the junction differs from the germline gene, which may be a read error. The V gene is TRBV11-1, the J gene TRBJ1-2; D gene unclear. The germline CDR1 and CDR2 sequences are SGHAT and FQDESV (reference sequence). The CDR3 extends over 17 amino acids. The CDR3 DNA follows: TGTGCCGGCAGCTTAAAAGGTAAGGCTGGAAAGACCTATGGCTACACCTTC. Translated: CAGSLKGKAGKTYGYTF.

In the case of this clonotype: One end of the junction fails to match germline, which may point to a read error. The chain joins TRBV11-2 to TRBJ2-5, with 10 nucleotides matching TRBD2. The CDR3 loop spans 18 amino acids. Germline V lookup: CDR1 SGHAT, CDR2 FQNNGV. The CDR3 DNA is TGTGCCAGCGGCTTAGATAATTCGGGACTAGCGTCCCAAGAGACCCAGTACTTC. This codes for CASGLDNSGLASQETQYF.

Concerning this clonotype itself: This may come from a read error, since a much larger clone is one base off. The CDR3 spells CAGSRTEYYEQYF. The CDR3 DNA is TGTGCCGGCAGTAGGACAGAATACTACGAGCAGTACTTC. J is TRBJ2-7 and V is TRBV2; the D gene is possibly TRBD1 (6 bases). The CDR3 sequence is 13 residues long. Germline lookup yields CDR1 SNHLY and CDR2 FYNNEI.

In regard to this clonotype: This may stem from a read error, because a much larger clone lies one nucleotide away. This chain uses TRBV5-8 with TRBJ2-7, with a weak D call TRBD2 (5 bases). This CDR3 contains 14 residues. Germline V gives CDR1 SGHTS, CDR2 YDEGEE. The CDR3 nucleotides are TGTGCCAGCATCTTGGAGGTTACCCCCTACGAGCAGTACTTC. Amino acids: CASILEVTPYEQYF. The whole variable domain, remainder taken from reference TRBV5-8 and TRBJ2-7, is EAGVTQSPTHLIKTRGQQATLRCSPISGHTSVYWYQQALGLGLQFLLWYDEGEERNRGNFPPRFSGRQFPNYSSELNVNALELEDSALYLCASILEVTPYEQYFGPGTRLTVT.

This clonotype was detected many times. V and J are TRBV9 and TRBJ1-2, with a tentative D call TRBD1 (5 bases). The germline V gene has CDR1 SGDLS and CDR2 YYNGEE. V shed 7 bases and J shed 4 bases, with 23 bases lying between them. The CDR3 length is 16 residues. CDR3 in DNA: TGTGCCAGCCGCGCAGGGTACTCAAGAAAGACCTATGGCTACACCTTC. Its translation: CASRAGYSRKTYGYTF.

The sample holds many counts of this clonotype. The chain has TRBV5-8 and TRBJ1-2, with D unresolved. The germline V and J ends were trimmed by 7 bases and 4 bases, with 23 bases remaining between them. The CDR3 extends over 16 amino acids. Germline CDR1 and CDR2: SGHTS and YDEGEE. The CDR3 coding sequence is TGTGCCAGCCATGAACATCATCCACGAAAGACCTATGGCTACACCTTC. It encodes CASHEHHPRKTYGYTF.

On this clonotype itself: A much larger clone is a single base away; this may be a read error. The CDR3 does not close with the conserved phenylalanine or tryptophan, likely indicating a read error. The rearrangement links TRBV19 to TRBJ1-1; no reliable D call. V lost 1 base and J 4 bases, leaving 7 bases between the germline ends. The CDR3 runs 13 residues. Germline V gene lookup returns CDR1 LNHDA and CDR2 SQIVND (reference sequence). DNA of the CDR3: TGTGCCAGTAGTATAGGAGGTGGCACTGAAGCTTTCCTT. Residues: CASSIGGGTEAFL.

This clonotype occurred a few times. This chain joins TRBV5-1 and TRBJ2-2; D uncertain. Germline assignment: CDR1 SGHRS and CDR2 YFSETQ. V was pared by 3 bases and J by 6 bases, with 15 bases between. The CDR3 length is 15 residues. In DNA form, the CDR3 reads TGCGCCAGCAGCTCCCCCGAAGAGGTCTCCGGGGAGCTGTTTTTT. Its protein product is CASSSPEEVSGELFF.

In its sample, this clonotype was seen many times. The rearrangement links TRBV5-6 to TRBJ2-2; unclear D gene. CDR3 size: 13 residues. V was cut by 4 bases and J by 6 bases, with 10 bases left in between. Germline V gene lookup returns CDR1 SGHDT and CDR2 YYEEEE. CDR3 nucleotides: TGTGCCAGCAGCCCCCCCGGTGCCGGGGAGCTGTTTTTT. Amino acid sequence: CASSPPGAGELFF.

The genes are TRBV8-2 and TRBJ2-6; whether TRBD2, the table's D call, matches the DNA was not checked. TRBV8-2 is reported as a pseudogene. The CDR3 consists of 17 residues. For the CDR3, the DNA is TGTGGCATCCGCTACAGGATAACACAAAGTCGGGCCAACGTCCTGGCTTTC. This translates into CGIRYRITQSRANVLAF.

This clonotype has only a few counts. The genes are TRBV5-1 and TRBJ1-2; D is undetermined. This CDR3 is 16 amino acids long. Trimming stripped 6 bases from V and 4 bases from J, with 22 bases between. Germline CDR1 is SGHRS and CDR2 is YFSETQ. CDR3 nucleotides: TGCGCCAGCAATGTTAAATCGGTTCGAAAGACCTATGGCTACACCTTC. Protein product: CASNVKSVRKTYGYTF.

This clonotype came up many times. The V gene is TRBV28, the J gene TRBJ1-1; D not certain. The V gene's germline CDR1 is MDHEN and CDR2 SYDVKM. This CDR3 spans 13 amino acids. V dropped 4 bases and J dropped 1 base, with 7 bases sitting between them. CDR3 loop: CASSSTWNTEAFF. The CDR3 DNA reads as TGTGCCAGCAGTTCAACTTGGAACACTGAAGCTTTCTTT.

This clonotype was observed at least ten times. J is TRBJ1-6 and V is TRBV3-1; D is ambiguous. The CDR3 loop spans 18 amino acids. The V gene's germline CDR1 is LGHDT and CDR2 YNNKEL (reference sequence). Trimming removed 5 bases at V and 5 bases at J, with 22 bases between. CDR3 nucleotides: TGTGCCAGCAGCTCCACATCCCATTTCATACATCATAATTCACCCCTCCACTTT. Translation: CASSSTSHFIHHNSPLHF.

CDR3 DNA sequence: TGCAGTGCTAGAGCCCACGGACCGTTGAACTCTGGAAACACCATATATTTT. Its protein product is CSARAHGPLNSGNTIYF. The V and J genes are TRBV20-1 and TRBJ1-3; no firm D call. From germline, CDR1 is DFQATT and CDR2 SNEGSKA (reference sequence). This CDR3 region has 17 residues. Trimming removed 1 base at V and 0 bases at J, with 16 bases between.

Notes on this clonotype: A much more abundant neighbour one base away suggests this may be a read error. This chain joins TRBV2 and TRBJ2-7; D not resolved. The length of the CDR3 is 10 residues. Germline CDR1 SNHLY, CDR2 FYNNEI. The CDR3 nucleotides are TGTGCCAGCCACCCGGTCGAGCAGCACTTC. Translation: CASHPVEQHF.

Concerning this clonotype itself: A much larger clone is a single base away; this may be a read error. The V gene is TRBV5-1, the J gene TRBJ1-4, with TRBD1 identical over 7 bases. The CDR3 consists of 16 residues. CDR1 is SGHRS and CDR2 is YFSETQ in the germline V gene. The CDR3 nucleotides read TGCGCCAGCAGCTTGGGGGCAGGGGGTCCCGGTGAAAAACTGCTTTTT. It translates to CASSLGAGGPGEKLLF.

There are a few counts of this clonotype. The J gene is TRBJ1-2, the V gene TRBV7-9; no definite D call. V was trimmed by 3 bases and J by 4 bases, leaving 21 bases between them. The CDR3 has 17 residues. From germline, CDR1 is SEHNR and CDR2 FQNEAQ (reference sequence). CDR3 sequence reads: CASSFNSYHGKTYGYTF. The CDR3 DNA reads as TGTGCCAGCAGCTTTAATTCATACCATGGAAAGACCTATGGCTACACCTTC.

This clonotype occurred a few times. Written as DNA, the CDR3 is TGTGCCAGCAGACGTCGGAGGCTGGACACCGGGGAGCTGTTTTTT. Translated, it gives CASRRRRLDTGELFF. The rearrangement uses TRBV6-5 and TRBJ2-2; possible D gene TRBD2, 5 bases. This CDR3 is 15 amino acids long. The germline V gene has CDR1 MNHEY and CDR2 SVGAGI. V dropped 6 bases and J dropped 3 bases, with 14 bases sitting between them.

Of note for this clonotype: This may be a read error: a much more frequent sequence differs by one nucleotide. The gene calls are TRBV5-5 and TRBJ2-5; the D is unclear. Trimming left V 4 bases short and J 4 bases short, with 17 bases between. This CDR3 is 15 amino acids long. Germline CDR1 reads SGHKS; CDR2 reads YYEKEE (reference sequence). In DNA, the CDR3 is TGTGCCAGCAGCCCGGTAGGGCAGTACCGAGAGACCCAGTACTTC. Residues: CASSPVGQYRETQYF.

For this clonotype: This clone may be a read error of a much larger clone one base away. J is TRBJ1-2 and V is TRBV7-6; no clear D. The CDR3 totals 17 residues. Germline V CDR1 and CDR2: SGHVS, FNYEAQ. This CDR3 reads CAGSVKFESRKTYGYTF. For the CDR3, the DNA is TGTGCCGGCAGCGTCAAATTTGAATCTCGAAAGACCTATGGCTACACCTTC.

In regard to this clonotype: Just one base apart from a much larger clone, this may be a read error. The V gene is TRBV9, the J gene TRBJ1-2; no definite D call. CDR3 length equals 16 residues. Germline V gene lookup returns CDR1 SGDLS and CDR2 YYNGEE. V shed 7 bases and J shed 4 bases, with 23 bases lying between them. CDR3 sequence (DNA): TGTGCCAGCGTTACGGTGTACTCAAGAAAGACCTATGGCTACACCTTC. This translates into CASVTVYSRKTYGYTF.

This clonotype was seen at least ten times. CDR3 in amino acids: CASSGLHCIGKTYGYTF. In DNA form, the CDR3 reads TGTGCCAGCAGTGGCCTCCACTGCATCGGAAAGACCTATGGCTACACCTTC. The chain links TRBV6-2 or TRBV6-3 to TRBJ1-2; D gene ambiguous. There are 17 residues in the CDR3. V gave up 5 bases and J gave up 4 bases, with 23 bases separating them. Germline V gene data show CDR1 as MNHEY and CDR2 as SVGEGT.

This clonotype was picked up many times. V and J are TRBV12-3 or TRBV12-4 and TRBJ2-7; TRBD1 might be the D (6 bases). CDR3 length: 15 amino acids. V lost 2 bases and J 3 bases, leaving 14 bases between the germline ends. The CDR3 region has the DNA TGTGCCAGCAGTTTATTTAGGACAGTGGACTACGAGCAGTACTTC. Amino acids: CASSLFRTVDYEQYF.